These T cell receptor beta chains were read from a single sample in a study of blood T cells in healthy people across ages. One entry per CDR3 protein, called by TCRdb with MiXCR from the 5' RACE reads. The table shows around 1,000,000 distinct CDR3 sequences, with under 40% occurring only once. Sequenced: blood. The source is a man younger than 35 in good health. The conserved cysteine and the conserved F or W are not part of the CDR3 here.

TRBJ2-3 | 10 | TRBV20-1 | SARDPGRGQY
TRBJ1-1 | 10 | TRBV12-3/TRBV12-4 | ATKTGAPEAF
TRBJ1-2 | 11 | TRBV25-1 | ASMRQGGRGYT
TRBJ2-7 | 13 | TRBV4-1 | ASSPKTGTPHEQY
TRBJ2-1 | 13 | TRBV14 | ASSQTGAGYNEQF
TRBJ1-2 | 10 | TRBV29-1 | SVRSPNYGYT
TRBJ2-2 | 9 | TRBV6-5 | ASSVVGELF
TRBJ1-2 | 15 | TRBV13 | ASRGALYRGDNYGYT
TRBJ1-1 | 12 | TRBV5-1 | ASSSTGQITEAF
TRBJ2-3 | 12 | TRBV10-3 | AISGQGSTDTQY
TRBJ1-1 | 16 | TRBV12-3/TRBV12-4 | ASSLRGFGQGTNTEAF
TRBJ1-1 | 15 | TRBV5-1 | ASSSTGGVVWNTEAF
TRBJ1-1 | 15 | TRBV28 | ASSPEHDRRWNTEAF
TRBJ1-2 | 16 | TRBV4-1 | ASSQDVPSRDRSYGYT
TRBJ2-2 | 16 | TRBV20-1 | SARDLGLSGANTGELF
TRBJ1-1 | 11 | TRBV20-1 | SDSKGRNTEAF
TRBJ2-7 | 12 | TRBV25-1 | ASSNPGGLYEQY
TRBJ1-2 | 13 | TRBV7-2 | ASSPQVGQPDGYT
TRBJ2-7 | 11 | TRBV7-2 | ASSVRVSYEQY
TRBJ2-3 | 11 | TRBV12-5 | ASGVTPADTQY
TRBJ1-1 | 13 | TRBV5-1 | ASSSQTGRVKEAF
TRBJ2-7 | 12 | TRBV20-1 | SARQRDFYNEQY
TRBJ2-1 | 14 | TRBV21-1 | ASSKEWLAGRHEQF
TRBJ2-5 | 15 | TRBV25-1 | ASSAYSGTGVQETQY
TRBJ2-1 | 14 | TRBV6-6 | ASSYRGTSGYNEQF
TRBJ2-7 | 13 | TRBV12-3/TRBV12-4 | ASSRTGGIGNEQY
TRBJ2-1 | 13 | TRBV5-1 | ASTAPDRPYNEQF
TRBJ1-1 | 10 | TRBV20-1 | SASQGTTEAF
TRBJ1-1 | 13 | TRBV7-9 | ASSSTGVANTEAF
TRBJ2-3 | 13 | TRBV9 | ASSVLGFGGDTQY
TRBJ2-7 | 12 | TRBV6-2/TRBV6-3 | ASSYGTSAYEQY
NA | 12 | TRBV7-2 | ASSSVGRGNEQY
TRBJ1-6 | 13 | TRBV3-1 | ASSQMMTDDSPLH
TRBJ1-3 | 13 | TRBV4-3 | ASSQEPGSGNTIY
TRBJ2-1 | 16 | TRBV4-2 | ASSQDPPGTGAFYEQF
TRBJ1-2 | 13 | TRBV7-2 | ASSYRDGLNYGYT
TRBJ2-7 | 14 | TRBV5-1 | ASSITGTSSSYEQY
TRBJ2-2 | 16 | TRBV27 | ASSHGLAGVLNTGELF
TRBJ2-7 | 13 | TRBV27 | ASSLVASGDYEQY
TRBJ2-1 | 14 | TRBV12-3/TRBV12-4 | ASSLRGSLTYNEQF
TRBJ1-2 | 15 | TRBV12-3/TRBV12-4 | ASSFHLAGLANYGYT
TRBJ2-7 | 12 | TRBV11-1 | ASSLTRARRDQY
TRBJ1-5 | 11 | TRBV29-1 | SVEDKWFQPQH
TRBJ1-5 | 13 | TRBV7-8 | ASSSESGRDQPQH
TRBJ2-4 | 14 | TRBV11-2 | ASSLGPGLAKNIQY
TRBJ2-7 | 13 | TRBV15 | ATSRDEGNYNEQY
TRBJ1-1 | 12 | TRBV7-3 | ASSVMEGLTEAF
TRBJ1-5 | 12 | TRBV28 | ASRLALGHQPQH
TRBJ1-1 | 11 | TRBV4-2 | ASSQIANTEAF
TRBJ1-5 | 16 | TRBV6-1 | ASSRTGTGLHSNQPQH
TRBJ2-1 | 14 | TRBV27 | ASSPLSRGRDNEQF
TRBJ1-1 | 12 | TRBV5-1 | ASRRDSLNTEAF
TRBJ1-1 | 13 | TRBV20-1 | SARTGTTSRTEAF
TRBJ2-1 | 13 | TRBV6-2/TRBV6-3 | ASGIPGQGVNEQF
TRBJ2-5 | 11 | TRBV6-6 | ASSCYSQETQY